This TCR beta chain came from a study of blood T cell repertoires in COVID-19. Trimming removed 1 base at V and 7 bases at J, with 16 bases between. The CDR3 spans 15 residues. Germline CDR1 reads MGHRA; CDR2 reads YSYEKL. Some clones are missing from TCRdb's copy, which holds only in-frame ones; the method was immunoSEQ multiplex PCR. Among some 7,000 clones listed, over 75% were seen once. The sample consisted of peripheral blood. The origin of this receptor is an older man with active COVID-19. This chain joins TRBV4-1 and TRBJ1-1; D remains ambiguous. The CDR3 loop is CASSQVRLRHVEAFF. In DNA form, the CDR3 reads TGCGCCAGCAGCCAAGTCCGCTTACGACATGTTGAAGCTTTCTTT.